This is a list of T cell receptor beta chains from one sample in a study of blood T cell repertoires in COVID-19. Sequencing used immunoSEQ multiplex PCR; TCRdb keeps in-frame clones, though not all of them. Of about 300,000 clones in the sample, 70% to 90% were seen once. Sequencing was performed on peripheral blood. These receptors were taken from a woman in her thirties with COVID-19, enrolled during active disease. Both conserved end residues are part of each CDR3. The D gene is left open where the match is weak. The size of a clone is reported for some rows only, either as once, few or many, or as a class for expanded clones.

.,TRBJ2-7,TRBV4-1,.,TGCGCCAGCAGCCAAGATTGGACAGGGACTATCCCCTACGAGCAGTACTTC,CASSQDWTGTIPYEQYF
.,TRBJ2-2,TRBV30,TRBD2,TGTGCCTGGAGTGCGAGACTAGCGGGGGGATGGAACACCGGGGAGCTGTTTTTT,CAWSARLAGGWNTGELFF
.,TRBJ2-5,TRBV7-2,TRBD2,TGTGCCAGCAGCTCCGCCCTCGGACTAGCGGGGGGGCCAGAGACCCAGTACTTC,CASSSALGLAGGPETQYF
.,TRBJ1-5,TRBV12-3/TRBV12-4,.,TGTGCCAGCAGTTTTACACGAAATCAGCCCCAGCATTTT,CASSFTRNQPQHF
.,TRBJ1-5,TRBV19,.,TGTGCCAGTAGTATAGGGAACCGCGCGGGGTCCCAGCATTTT,CASSIGNRAGSQHF
.,TRBJ2-1,TRBV12-3/TRBV12-4,TRBD2,TGTGCCAGCAGTCGGGGACTAGCGGGGTCGTTCTTC,CASSRGLAGSFF
.,TRBJ2-5,TRBV5-1,TRBD1,TGCGCCAGCAGCGGGGACAGGGTGTCAGGAAGGCTGCTCGAAGAGACCCAGTACTTC,CASSGDRVSGRLLEETQYF
.,TRBJ2-3,TRBV7-9,TRBD2,TGTGCCAGCAGCCGAGAAGGGACTACAAGGTCCCCAGATACGCAGTATTTT,CASSREGTTRSPDTQYF
.,TRBJ2-7,TRBV4-3,TRBD1,TGCGCCAGCAGCCAAGAAGCGGGTTGGGACAGGTACTCCTACGAGCAGTACTTC,CASSQEAGWDRYSYEQYF
.,TRBJ1-1,TRBV6-4,.,TGTGCCAGCAGTGTAGGGGGGGCGAACACTGAAGCTTTCTTT,CASSVGGANTEAFF
.,TRBJ2-7,TRBV6-6,TRBD2,TGTGCCAGCAGCCCGACTAGCGGGGGCTACGAGCAGTACTTC,CASSPTSGGYEQYF
.,TRBJ1-1,TRBV11-3,TRBD1,TGTGCCAGCACGGGGGGGACAGATCTTATGAACACTGAAGCTTTCTTT,CASTGGTDLMNTEAFF
.,TRBJ2-1,TRBV21-1,.,TGTGCCAGCAGCAAGTTACAACAGGGTAGGTCCTACAATGAGCAGTTCTTC,CASSKLQQGRSYNEQFF
few,TRBJ2-7,TRBV6-2/TRBV6-3,.,TGTGCCAGCAGTTACGTCGGACTACTTACCTCAGAGCAGTACTTC,CASSYVGLLTSEQYF
.,TRBJ1-6,TRBV19,.,TGTGCCAGTAGTCTCCAGGGACGGGGGTCACCCCTCCACTTT,CASSLQGRGSPLHF
.,TRBJ2-4,TRBV4-3,TRBD1,TGCGCCAGCAGCCAAGATCGGACAGGGGGCGCAAATTGGGCCAAAAACATTCAGTACTTC,CASSQDRTGGANWAKNIQYF
once,TRBJ1-3,TRBV7-2,.,TGTGCCAGCAGCCCTACAGGGACCTCTGGAAACACCATATATTTT,CASSPTGTSGNTIYF
.,TRBJ1-2,TRBV7-2,TRBD1,TGTGCCAGCAGCTTGGGACAGGGCGGCGGCTACACCTTC,CASSLGQGGGYTF
.,TRBJ1-2,TRBV19,.,TGTGCCAGTAGTAGCTCGACAGTCAACTATGGCTACACCTTC,CASSSSTVNYGYTF
once,TRBJ1-2,TRBV30,.,TGTGCCTGGAGTGCAGGTTTTGGTGGCTACACCTTC,CAWSAGFGGYTF
.,TRBJ2-2,TRBV28,.,TGTGCCAGCAGTTTGCCGGAGGAGAACACCGGGGAGCTGTTTTTT,CASSLPEENTGELFF
few,TRBJ2-3,TRBV18,.,TGTGCCAGCTCACCACGCAGTCCGGGGTCTTCCAGCACAGATACGCAGTATTTT,CASSPRSPGSSSTDTQYF
.,TRBJ2-2,TRBV7-2,TRBD2,TGTGCCAGCAGCTCAGCTAGCGGGGGGTACACCGGGGAGCTGTTTTTT,CASSSASGGYTGELFF
few,TRBJ1-1,TRBV2,.,TGTGCCAGCCAGCGATTGGTAACGGCGACCACTGAAGCTTTCTTT,CASQRLVTATTEAFF
.,TRBJ1-1,TRBV7-9,.,TGTGCCAGCAGCTTGGACGGACAGCTCATGAACACTGAAGCTTTCTTT,CASSLDGQLMNTEAFF
.,TRBJ1-1,TRBV12-3/TRBV12-4,.,TGTGCCAGCAGTTTCGACTACACTGAAGCTTTCTTT,CASSFDYTEAFF
.,TRBJ1-6,TRBV18,.,TGTGCCAGCTCACCGGAGGGACCTAGGGACTCACCCCTCCACTTT,CASSPEGPRDSPLHF
.,TRBJ1-2,TRBV11-2,.,TGTGCCAGCAGCTTAGTTCCCCTCAGTTATGGCTACACCTTC,CASSLVPLSYGYTF
.,TRBJ1-1,TRBV10-3,TRBD1,TGTGCCATCAGTGCCCAAACGACAGGGGAAGCTTTCTTT,CAISAQTTGEAFF
.,TRBJ2-4,TRBV9,.,TGTGCCAGCAGCCCCACCCTAAAAAACATTCAGTACTTC,CASSPTLKNIQYF
.,TRBJ1-1,TRBV12-3/TRBV12-4,TRBD1,TGTGCCAGCAGTCAGGACAGGGGGCTTTTCGCTTTCTTT,CASSQDRGLFAFF
.,TRBJ1-5,TRBV28,.,TGTGCCAGCAGTTACGGGTTCAATCAGCCCCAGCATTTT,CASSYGFNQPQHF
.,TRBJ2-2,TRBV5-8,TRBD1,TGTGCCACCATATCCAACAGGGGGCGATGGACCGGGGAGCTGTTTTTT,CATISNRGRWTGELFF
.,TRBJ2-7,TRBV5-1,TRBD1,TGCGCCAGCAGACTGGGACAGGGCCAATACGAGCAGTACTTC,CASRLGQGQYEQYF
.,TRBJ1-5,TRBV4-2,.,TGTGCCAGCAGCCAAGATAGGTCCGGAGAGGGCAATCAGCCCCAGCATTTT,CASSQDRSGEGNQPQHF
.,TRBJ2-3,TRBV9,TRBD1,TGTGCCAGCAGCGCCGGGACAGTTAGCACAGATACGCAGTATTTT,CASSAGTVSTDTQYF
.,TRBJ1-1,TRBV6-6,TRBD1,TGTGCCAGCCAATTTACAGGGGGAAACACTGAAGCTTTCTTT,CASQFTGGNTEAFF
.,TRBJ1-1,TRBV9,.,TGTGCCAGCAGCGACGGGGGGCGGTGGAACACTGAAGCTTTCTTT,CASSDGGRWNTEAFF
.,TRBJ1-6,TRBV7-8,TRBD1,TGTGCCAGCAGCTTACGGGACAGGGGGCGTTCACCCCTCCACTTT,CASSLRDRGRSPLHF
.,TRBJ1-2,TRBV19,.,TGTGCCAGTAGTCTGACAGTGCCGCCTTCGTGGGGCTACACCTTC,CASSLTVPPSWGYTF
.,TRBJ2-7,TRBV4-2,TRBD2,TGTGCCAGCAGCCCCAGGACTAGCGGCTACGAGCAGTACTTC,CASSPRTSGYEQYF
few,TRBJ1-2,TRBV5-1,.,TGCGCCAGCAGCAAGGGGCCGCGCTACACCTTC,CASSKGPRYTF
few,TRBJ1-2,TRBV2,TRBD1,TGTGCCAGCCGGACAGGAGAAGGCTACACCTTC,CASRTGEGYTF
.,TRBJ2-5,TRBV25-1,.,TGTGCCCCTAATGGGCCCACCAAAGAAGAGACCCAGTACTTC,CAPNGPTKEETQYF
.,TRBJ1-1,TRBV7-2,TRBD1,TGTGCCAGCAGCTCACAACAGACAGGGTACACTGAAGCTTTCTTT,CASSSQQTGYTEAFF
.,TRBJ2-5,TRBV7-2,.,TGTGCCAGCAGCATGACAGTTGAAGAGACCCAGTACTTC,CASSMTVEETQYF
.,TRBJ2-3,TRBV18,TRBD2,TGTGCCAGCTCACCAAGACTAGCGGGGGGGCGCGGCACAGATACGCAGTATTTT,CASSPRLAGGRGTDTQYF
.,TRBJ2-7,TRBV5-1,TRBD2,TGCGCCAGCAAAACTAGCGGGGACTCCTACGAGCAGTACTTC,CASKTSGDSYEQYF
.,TRBJ2-7,TRBV6-1,.,TGTGCCAGCAGTGAAGAGGGGACATCTATTTACGAGCAGTACTTC,CASSEEGTSIYEQYF
.,TRBJ1-2,TRBV18,TRBD1,TGTGCCAGCTCACTGGACCCCGGGACAGGGCCGAGAGGCTACACCTTC,CASSLDPGTGPRGYTF
once,TRBJ1-2,TRBV7-9,TRBD1,TGTGCCAGCAGCTTAGGGTTGCGGGACAGTCCTTACACCTTC,CASSLGLRDSPYTF